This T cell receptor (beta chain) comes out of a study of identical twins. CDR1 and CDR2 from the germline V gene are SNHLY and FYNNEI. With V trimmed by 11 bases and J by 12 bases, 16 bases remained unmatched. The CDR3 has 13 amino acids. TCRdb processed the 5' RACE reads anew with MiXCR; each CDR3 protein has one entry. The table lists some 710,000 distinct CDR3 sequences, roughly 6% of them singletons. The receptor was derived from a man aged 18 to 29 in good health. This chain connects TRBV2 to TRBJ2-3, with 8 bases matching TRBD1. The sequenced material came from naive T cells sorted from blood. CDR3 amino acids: CAPSGIMGQDQYF. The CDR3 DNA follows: TGTGCCCCCAGCGGAATTATGGGACAGGATCAGTATTTT.